The 30 T cell receptor beta chains given below trace back to one sample, sequenced in a study of blood T cells in healthy people across ages. Then a second PCR, running roughly 7 to 11 cycles, was carried out with a sample-barcoded 5' primer and a J-beta primer mix. TCRdb re-called the 5' RACE reads through MiXCR, storing one row per CDR3 protein. The profile shows about 1.5 million distinct CDR3 sequences, roughly 40% of them singletons. The sequenced sample consisted of blood. The receptor source for this set is a woman aged 18-30 years in good health.

V and J are TRBV12-3 or TRBV12-4 and TRBJ2-4; no definite D call. The CDR3 spans 14 residues. Trimming took 2 bases from V and 5 from J, leaving 10 bases between them. The CDR3 nucleotides are TGTGCCAGCAGTTTATGGGGTGGGGAAAACATTCAGTACTTC. Amino acid sequence: CASSLWGGENIQYF.

This clonotype was observed a handful of times. The genes are TRBV6-5 and TRBJ1-1, with D maybe TRBD1 (5 bases). Trimming removed 7 bases at V and 3 bases at J, with 18 bases between. Germline V gene data show CDR1 as MNHEY and CDR2 as SVGAGI. This CDR3 is built from 15 residues. CDR3 DNA sequence: TGTGCCAGCAAACCCTTGACGGGAGGGGACACTGAAGCTTTCTTT. Its protein is CASKPLTGGDTEAFF.

The chain recombines TRBV12-3 or TRBV12-4 with TRBJ2-7, with a possible D match to TRBD2 (5 bases). V was cut by 2 bases and J by 2 bases, with 16 bases left in between. This CDR3 has 16 amino acids. The CDR3: CASSLQVGGGTYEQYF. In DNA, the CDR3 is TGTGCCAGCAGTTTACAGGTCGGTGGAGGAACCTACGAGCAGTACTTC.

This chain links TRBV24-1 with TRBJ2-2; a possible D gene is TRBD2 (6 bases). Germline V gene lookup returns CDR1 KGHDR and CDR2 SFDVKD. CDR3 size: 17 residues. V shed 2 bases and J shed 8 bases, with 20 bases lying between them. CDR3 nucleotides: TGTGCCACCAGTGATTGGGCGGGGAAAGGCCCTCTTGGGGAGCTGTTTTTT. Translated: CATSDWAGKGPLGELFF.

This chain uses TRBV4-2 with TRBJ2-2, with 7 bases identical to TRBD2. Germline-derived CDR1 and CDR2 are LGHNA and YNFKEQ. The V segment lost 0 bases and the J segment 5 bases; nucleotides outside the gene matches: 6. The CDR3 length is 16 residues. CDR3 residues: CASSQEREPRTGELFF. CDR3 bases: TGTGCCAGCAGCCAAGAGCGGGAGCCACGGACCGGGGAGCTGTTTTTT.

CDR3 sequence (DNA): TGTGCCAGTGGGGGACGGGAGGCTTTCTTT. It is translated as CASGGREAFF. The chain is built from TRBV19 and TRBJ1-1; D might be TRBD1 (5 bases). V lost 8 bases, J lost 11 bases, and 12 bases lay in between. This CDR3 region has 10 residues. Germline CDR1 is LNHDA and CDR2 is SQIVND (reference sequence).

V is TRBV7-2 and J is TRBJ2-3, with 12 bases lining up with TRBD2. V gave up 4 bases and J gave up 4 bases; unmatched junction bases: 6. This CDR3 has 16 residues. In germline, CDR1 is SGHTA, CDR2 FQGNSA. The CDR3 is CASSSSSGGAADTQYF. In DNA, the CDR3 is TGTGCCAGCAGCTCATCTAGCGGGGGGGCAGCAGATACGCAGTATTTT.

The V call is TRBV20-1, the J call TRBJ2-3; D perhaps matches TRBD2 (7 bases). There are 15 residues in the CDR3. Per the germline V gene, CDR1 is DFQATT and CDR2 is SNEGSKA (reference sequence). The V end lost 6 bases, the J end lost 0 bases, and 16 bases lay between the germline ends. This chain's CDR3 is CSARRGGSSTDTQYF. CDR3 bases: TGCAGTGCGAGGAGGGGGGGGAGTAGCACAGATACGCAGTATTTT.

V and J are TRBV12-3 or TRBV12-4 and TRBJ2-5; 7 nucleotides agree with TRBD2. The CDR3 has 16 amino acids. Trimming cost V 2 bases and J 5 bases; bases outside gene matches: 11. CDR3 sequence (DNA): TGTGCCAGCAGTTTACTTGTGGCTAGCGGAGGGGAGACCCAGTACTTC. Protein sequence: CASSLLVASGGETQYF.

This clonotype was seen a handful of times. The rearrangement joins TRBV7-9 to TRBJ2-7, with 7 bases identical to TRBD2. Trimming took 2 bases from V and 1 from J; bases not matched to a gene: 5. This CDR3 is built from 15 residues. Germline CDR1 reads SEHNR; CDR2 reads FQNEAQ (reference sequence). CDR3 protein: CASSLSSGQSYEQYF. The CDR3 nucleotides are TGTGCCAGCAGCTTATCTAGCGGCCAATCCTACGAGCAGTACTTC.

This clonotype was counted only a few times. This chain joins TRBV20-1 and TRBJ2-1, with TRBD1 as a possible D gene (5 bases). CDR1 is DFQATT and CDR2 is SNEGSKA in the germline V gene (reference sequence). The CDR3 totals 14 residues. With 6 bases removed from V and 8 bases from J, the gap between germline ends came to 20 bases. The CDR3 sequence is CSAPRALHLDEQFF. The CDR3, as DNA: TGCAGTGCCCCCAGGGCACTACACTTGGATGAGCAGTTCTTC.

V usage is TRBV7-2 and J usage is TRBJ2-5; D gene uncertain. V dropped 1 base and J dropped 6 bases, with 9 bases sitting between them. Germline assignment: CDR1 SGHTA and CDR2 FQGNSA. There are 13 residues in the CDR3. CDR3 sequence (DNA): TGTGCCAGCAGCTTAGGCGTCCTCCAGACCCAGTACTTC. Its protein product is CASSLGVLQTQYF.

Worth noting for this clonotype: This could be a read error, since a much larger clone is one nucleotide away. The CDR3 region has the DNA TGCAGCGGCCGGGGGGGTAATGAGCAGTTCTTC. Amino acid sequence: CSGRGGNEQFF. This rearrangement joins TRBV29-1 to TRBJ2-1; 8 positions match TRBD2. The V and J ends lost 7 bases and 7 bases, in that order; junction bases with no gene match: 3. The CDR3 length is 11 residues. In germline, CDR1 is SQVTM, CDR2 ANQGSEA.

This clonotype was picked up one time. The chain employs TRBV12-3 or TRBV12-4 and TRBJ1-5; D uncertain. V was clipped by 8 bases and J by 5 bases, with 13 bases between them. This CDR3 comprises 13 residues. CDR3 DNA: TGTGCCAGCCGCTTCGACCGTTATCAGCCCCAGCATTTT. As protein: CASRFDRYQPQHF.

This clonotype was counted a few times. The gene calls are TRBV7-2 and TRBJ1-6; 7 bases fit TRBD1. The CDR3 is 16 amino acids. After removal of 1 base from V and 4 bases from J, the junction contained 4 bases not matched to a gene. Per germline, CDR1 SGHTA and CDR2 FQGNSA. CDR3 amino acids: CASSLGGTVYNSPLHF. DNA of the CDR3: TGTGCCAGCAGCTTAGGAGGGACAGTATATAATTCACCCCTCCACTTT.

This clonotype appeared a few times. The chain employs TRBV5-1 and TRBJ2-4; tentatively, D is TRBD2 (6 bases). The assigned J gene may be wrong: the sequence end matches TRBJ2-7 better. Germline lookup yields CDR1 SGHRS and CDR2 YFSETQ. CDR3 length equals 15 residues. This CDR3 reads CASSLTPGEGYEQYF. Here the CDR3 DNA reads TGCGCCAGCAGCCTGACCCCGGGAGAAGGGTACGAGCAGTACTTC.

The chain is built from TRBV2 and TRBJ1-5; 8 bases are a match to TRBD1. The CDR3 is made up of 14 amino acids. The germline CDR1 and CDR2 sequences are SNHLY and FYNNEI. Trimming took 3 bases from V and 6 from J; bases not matched to a gene: 4. The CDR3 loop is CASSDRTGLQPQHF. The CDR3 nucleotides are TGTGCCAGCAGTGATCGGACAGGGCTTCAGCCCCAGCATTTT.

This clonotype has only a few counts. The CDR3 region is CSVGSTGPLLTEAFF. The DNA of the CDR3 is TGCAGCGTAGGCTCGACAGGGCCATTATTGACTGAAGCTTTCTTT. The chain employs TRBV29-1 and TRBJ1-1; 7 bases match TRBD1. Germline V gene lookup returns CDR1 SQVTM and CDR2 ANQGSEA. The CDR3 covers 15 residues. V gave up 6 bases and J gave up 5 bases; unmatched junction bases: 15.

This chain connects TRBV7-2 to TRBJ2-5; D may be TRBD1 or TRBD2 (6 bases each). The V end lost 5 bases, the J end lost 11 bases, and 24 bases lay between the germline ends. Germline V gene lookup returns CDR1 SGHTA and CDR2 FQGNSA. CDR3 size: 15 residues. CDR3 sequence: CASSPRGWTDNEQYF. For the CDR3, the DNA is TGTGCCAGCAGCCCCCGGGGGTGGACAGACAATGAGCAGTACTTC.

This clonotype was seen only a few times. V usage is TRBV12-3 or TRBV12-4 and J usage is TRBJ2-3; 9 bases line up with TRBD2. There are 18 residues in the CDR3. The V segment lost 5 bases and the J segment 2 bases; nucleotides outside the gene matches: 14. In DNA, the CDR3 is TGTGCCAGCAGTCCCACCGAGGCTAGCGGGGCAGACACAGATACGCAGTATTTT. Translated: CASSPTEASGADTDTQYF.

DNA of the CDR3: TGTGCCAGCAGCCAAGGGGGGACAACTAATTCACCCCTCCACTTT. Translation: CASSQGGTTNSPLHF. The chain employs TRBV4-2 and TRBJ1-6, with D maybe TRBD1 (6 bases). CDR3 size: 15 residues. Trimming removed 1 base from V and 6 bases from J, with 10 bases in between. Per the germline V gene, CDR1 is LGHNA and CDR2 is YNFKEQ.

The chain couples TRBV7-8 to TRBJ2-7, with TRBD1 matching over 9 bases. Trimming cost V 6 bases and J 5 bases; bases outside gene matches: 11. The CDR3 runs to 15 residues. Germline V gene data show CDR1 as SGHVS and CDR2 as FQNEAQ. CDR3 region: CASSPPWDREHEQYF. The CDR3 DNA sequence: TGTGCCAGCAGTCCGCCGTGGGACAGGGAACACGAGCAGTACTTC.

J is TRBJ1-1 and V is TRBV5-1; D possibly corresponds to TRBD1 (5 bases). Trimming stripped 4 bases from V and 7 bases from J, with 17 bases between. Germline CDR1 is SGHRS and CDR2 is YFSETQ. The CDR3 runs to 14 residues. The CDR3 loop is CASSTEGFGSEAFF. Here the CDR3 DNA reads TGCGCCAGCAGCACGGAGGGGTTTGGGAGTGAAGCTTTCTTT.

The chain combines TRBV27 with TRBJ2-1, with D possibly being TRBD2 (5 bases). This CDR3 has 16 residues. The V gene's germline CDR1 is MNHEY and CDR2 SMNVEV (reference sequence). V lost 4 bases and J 9 bases, leaving 22 bases between the germline ends. The CDR3 reads CASSSLGRGFVGEQFF. For the CDR3, the DNA is TGTGCCAGCAGTTCCCTGGGTCGAGGGTTTGTAGGTGAGCAGTTCTTC.

There are a few counts of this clonotype. The chain combines TRBV29-1 with TRBJ2-1, with TRBD2 matching 11 bases. The CDR3 length is 16 residues. V gave up 0 bases and J gave up 2 bases; unmatched junction bases: 3. Germline-derived CDR1 and CDR2 are SQVTM and ANQGSEA. CDR3 in DNA: TGCAGCGTTGAAGATCCGACTAGCGGGACCTACAATGAGCAGTTCTTC. Encoded protein: CSVEDPTSGTYNEQFF.

This rearrangement joins TRBV7-2 to TRBJ1-6, with 11 positions matching TRBD1. The CDR3 consists of 15 residues. Germline assignment: CDR1 SGHTA and CDR2 FQGNSA. V was clipped by 5 bases and J by 10 bases; unmatched bases: 7. The CDR3 DNA is TGTGCCAGCAGCAGACGGACAGGGGGCGACTCACCCCTCCACTTT. Protein product: CASSRRTGGDSPLHF.

This clonotype showed up just once. The CDR3 nucleotides are TGTGCCAGCAGCGGAACCGGGACAGTCGCCATGTATGGCTACACCTTC. Amino acids: CASSGTGTVAMYGYTF. This chain connects TRBV12-3 or TRBV12-4 to TRBJ1-2; 7 bases agree with TRBD1. Unmatched junction bases numbered 15, after V lost 6 bases and J lost 5 bases. The CDR3 loop spans 16 amino acids.

The V gene is TRBV20-1, the J gene TRBJ2-5; 10 positions agree with TRBD2. Germline-derived CDR1 and CDR2 are DFQATT and SNEGSKA (reference sequence). The V and J ends lost 5 bases and 5 bases, in that order; junction bases with no gene match: 8. This CDR3 comprises 14 residues. The CDR3 sequence: CSAESSGSWETQYF. As DNA, the CDR3 is TGCAGTGCTGAATCTAGCGGGAGTTGGGAGACCCAGTACTTC.

The chain couples TRBV6-1 to TRBJ2-7, with 8 bases fitting TRBD2. J lost 2 bases, V lost 0 bases, and 15 bases had no gene match. CDR1 and CDR2 (germline): MNHNS, SASEGT. The CDR3 loop spans 19 amino acids. This chain's CDR3 is CASSEAPEGAGGRAYEQYF. The CDR3 region has the DNA TGTGCCAGCAGTGAAGCCCCTGAAGGGGCGGGAGGTAGAGCCTACGAGCAGTACTTC.

The V call is TRBV27, the J call TRBJ2-7, with 8 nucleotides matching TRBD2. V shed 2 bases and J 7 bases; nucleotides not matched to a gene: 10. Germline V gives CDR1 MNHEY, CDR2 SMNVEV (reference sequence). The CDR3 is made up of 15 amino acids. The CDR3 DNA follows: TGTGCCAGCAGTTTAGTCGGGGGGGCAGGGAATGAGCAGTACTTC. It yields the protein CASSLVGGAGNEQYF.